The clone carrying this T cell receptor (beta chain) has only a few counts. Its target is unknown. MiXCR, run by TCRdb on the 5' RACE reads, gives a single entry per CDR3 protein. The sample contains a few hundred thousand distinct CDR3 sequences, less than 9.5% of which appear only once. The data derive from a study of T cells after yellow fever vaccination. General study points: Booster samples showed a return of most primary-vaccination clones (roughly 96% CD4, approximately 90% CD8).

This TCR came from a man between 18 and 35 years old who received the YFV17D yellow fever vaccine. The sample consisted of PBMCs, taken about 41 days after the first yellow fever vaccination.

CDR3 nucleotides: TGCAGTGCCGCCCTGATGGGGGGGACTGGTGAGCAGTTCTTC. It is translated as CSAALMGGTGEQFF. The chain carries TRBV20-1 and TRBJ2-1, with 7 positions matching TRBD2. Trimming took 6 bases from V and 9 from J; bases not matched to a gene: 14. Per germline, CDR1 DFQATT and CDR2 SNEGSKA (reference sequence). The CDR3 has 14 amino acids.